Following are 7 T cell receptor beta chains from one sample sequenced in a study of blood T cells in healthy people across ages. Alongside a J-beta primer mix, a sample-barcoded 5' primer served in a second PCR lasting roughly 6 to 11 cycles. TCRdb reprocessed the 5' RACE reads with MiXCR, giving one entry per CDR3 protein. The sample lists approximately 1.5 million distinct CDR3 sequences; 42% were seen once. The sample taken for sequencing was blood. These receptors originate from a young woman in good health.

This clonotype has just a few counts. This sequence joins TRBV29-1 and TRBJ2-7; no firm D call. Trimming removed 7 bases at V and 4 bases at J, with 11 bases between. CDR3 length equals 11 residues. From germline, CDR1 is SQVTM and CDR2 ANQGSEA. The CDR3 DNA follows: TGCAGCGGCTCGCACGGATACGAGCAGTACTTC. It is translated as CSGSHGYEQYF.

The genes are TRBV29-1 and TRBJ2-4; 10 bases are shared with TRBD1. Gene TRBJ2-7 matches the end of the DNA better, so the J call may be wrong. The CDR3 totals 13 residues. CDR1 SQVTM and CDR2 ANQGSEA come from the germline V gene. The CDR3 nucleotides are TGCAGCGTTGCAAAGACAGGGGGCAGCGAGCAGTACTTC. Translating it yields CSVAKTGGSEQYF.

The V gene is TRBV7-9, the J gene TRBJ2-3; D call uncertain. Trimming removed 3 bases from V and 3 bases from J, with 13 bases in between. Germline V gives CDR1 SEHNR, CDR2 FQNEAQ (reference sequence). There are 15 residues in the CDR3. The CDR3 loop is CASSLRFFSTDTQYF. The CDR3 DNA reads TGTGCCAGCAGCTTGAGATTTTTTTCGACAGATACGCAGTATTTT.

This clonotype was seen many times. This chain connects TRBV6-1 to TRBJ2-3; TRBD1 aligns across 8 bases. Looked up from germline, CDR1 is MNHNS and CDR2 is SASEGT. Losses at the gene ends were 6 bases for V and 4 bases for J; bases not matched to a gene: 3. The CDR3 totals 13 residues. CDR3 nucleotides: TGTGCCAGCAGACGACAGGGGCCAGATACGCAGTATTTT. Protein: CASRRQGPDTQYF.

Only a few counts were recorded for this clonotype. The rearrangement links TRBV20-1 to TRBJ2-1; 13 nucleotides line up with TRBD2. The CDR3 has 14 residues. J gave up 8 bases and V 6 bases, and 7 bases lay outside the gene matches. In germline, CDR1 is DFQATT, CDR2 SNEGSKA (reference sequence). CDR3 sequence reads: CSAETSGGAHEQFF. The CDR3 coding sequence is TGCAGTGCCGAAACTAGCGGGGGGGCCCATGAGCAGTTCTTC.

This chain joins TRBV10-3 and TRBJ2-7, with 7 bases that match TRBD1. The CDR3 sequence is 12 residues long. The germline CDR1 and CDR2 sequences are ENHRY and SYGVKD. J was trimmed by 2 bases and V by 7 bases; bases with no gene match: 2. The CDR3 sequence: CAINRGPYEQYF. As DNA, the CDR3 is TGTGCCATCAACAGGGGCCCCTACGAGCAGTACTTC.

This clonotype was seen a handful of times. V and J are TRBV7-2 and TRBJ2-1; TRBD2 agrees at 8 bases. Trimming removed 7 bases from V and 4 bases from J; junction bases left unmatched: 12. There are 16 residues in the CDR3. CDR1 and CDR2 (germline): SGHTA, FQGNSA. CDR3 amino acids: CASIFVGGAGYNEQFF. The CDR3 DNA follows: TGTGCCAGCATCTTTGTCGGGGGGGCAGGTTACAATGAGCAGTTCTTC.